The subject of this entry is one TCR beta chain. Its binding antigen is unknown. One base away there is no much larger clone; base qualities are not given. Collaborating institutions collected whole blood in K2EDTA tubes following their own protocols. For TCRbeta analysis, collaborators shipped samples as frozen whole blood, isolated PBMCs, or DNA extracted from either of those sample types. The immunoSEQ Assay, a bias-controlled multiplex PCR, was used to amplify TCRbeta CDR3 regions from genomic DNA. The source study handled its data this way. Within the assay, amplification of reference gene primers was used to estimate how many nucleated cells each sample contained. Sequence reads were collapsed and filtered to measure the absolute abundance of every unique TCRbeta CDR3 rearrangement. For each sample, productive Simpson clonality was calculated as the square root of Simpson's diversity index over productive rearrangements. The immuneACCESS repertoire file appears here via TCRdb, limited to in-frame rearrangements. These files lack a portion of the clones; in checked studies, under half of the deficit traces to unresolved V genes, and the cause of the others is not known. The V and J calls and clone size come from that table; D and trimming were worked out from the DNA. The sample profile shows around 75,000 clones; roughly 90% of them were found once. Of the sample, around 2.5% falls within the top ten clones.

This entry comes from a study of blood T cell repertoires in COVID-19 (dated by TCRdb to 2019 to 2021). Turning to the overall study: Samples from collaborators originated in the United States, Italy and Spain and spanned both the acute and convalescent phases of COVID-19. The prospective study material was composed of cDNA or gDNA derived from T cells, B-cell-depleted T cells, or PBMCs. Deeply sampled blood TCRbeta repertoires from subjects exposed to, actively infected with, or recovered from COVID-19 were included in the dataset. The repertoires were released in a freely available public database meant as a resource for research on the immune response to SARS-CoV-2. Samples were obtained from the ongoing ImmuneRACE study (first 160 participants) and from about 1,300 subjects provided by 6 global collaborators. The sample metadata nearly always contained a de-identified subject ID, COVID-19 status, age in years and sex. Where available, HLA class I and class II types were obtained from metadata supplied by the sample provider rather than from assay-based typing. Overall study results and their limits: The quantity of clinical and demographic metadata differed by source and by participant and was supplied without curation.

Trimming takes 1 base from V and 3 bases from J, and the germline ends sit 7 bases apart. Taken from cysteine to phenylalanine, the CDR3 has 14 residues. The DNA shown is the 42-base CDR3, in frame from base 1. Taken from the germline V gene, the CDR1 and CDR2 loops are SGHRS and YFSETQ. Sequencing used peripheral blood. This receptor was obtained from a human donor in a cohort sampled during active COVID-19. This sequence uses TRBV5-1 and TRBJ2-2, with no confident D gene call. The CDR3 reads CASSLRQDTGELFF. The DNA sequence reads TGCGCCAGCAGCTTGCGACAAGACACCGGGGAGCTGTTTTTT. Supplemented by the reference TRBV5-1 and TRBJ2-2 proteins around the CDR3, the complete variable domain is KAGVTQTPRYLIKTRGQQVTLSCSPISGHRSVSWYQQTPGQGLQFLFEYFSETQRNKGNFPGRFSGRQFSNSRSEMNVSTLELGDSALYLCASSLRQDTGELFFGEGSRLTVL.